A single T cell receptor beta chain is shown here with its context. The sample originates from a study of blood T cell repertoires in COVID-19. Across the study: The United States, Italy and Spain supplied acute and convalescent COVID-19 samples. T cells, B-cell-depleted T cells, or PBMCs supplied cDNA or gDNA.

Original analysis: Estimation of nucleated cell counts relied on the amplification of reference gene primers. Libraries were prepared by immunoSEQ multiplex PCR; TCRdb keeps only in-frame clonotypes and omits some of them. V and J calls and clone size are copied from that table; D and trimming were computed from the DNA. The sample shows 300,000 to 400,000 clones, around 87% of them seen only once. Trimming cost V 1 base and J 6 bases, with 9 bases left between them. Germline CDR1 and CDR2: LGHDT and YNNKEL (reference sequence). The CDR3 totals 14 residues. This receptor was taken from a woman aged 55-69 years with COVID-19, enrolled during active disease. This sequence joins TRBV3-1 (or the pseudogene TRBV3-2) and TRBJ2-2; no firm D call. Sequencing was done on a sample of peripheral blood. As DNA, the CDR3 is TGTGCCAGCAGCCAAGGAACGGGTTCCGGGGAGCTGTTTTTT. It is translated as CASSQGTGSGELFF.